The sample holds one count of the clone carrying this TCR beta chain. Sequenced by immunoSEQ multiplex PCR; TCRdb stores in-frame clones only, minus some. This repertoire shows 73,000 or so clones, 80% to 95% found once; its top ten account for about 0.45%. The source of the sample is a study of OX40 agonist ivuxolimab in advanced cancers. Trimming cost V 3 bases and J 4 bases, with 13 bases left between them. Germline-derived CDR1 and CDR2 are KGHSH and LQKENI. This CDR3 has 14 residues. The sample consisted of CD4+ or CD8+ T cells sorted from blood, taken in a trial of the OX40 agonist ivuxolimab. This rearrangement joins TRBV18 to TRBJ2-7; D call uncertain. The clonotype originates from an adult with an advanced solid tumor such as melanoma, head and neck, liver or kidney cancer. CDR3 nucleotide sequence: TGTGCCAGCTCACCGGACGTTGGGGTGTACGAGCAGTACTTC. It encodes CASSPDVGVYEQYF.